A selection of T cell receptor beta chains follows, all from one sample in a study of T cell repertoires in cytomegalovirus infection. TCRdb re-analysed the reads in MiXCR, keeping a single row per CDR3 protein. The table includes about 300,000 distinct CDR3 sequences, about 25% detected once. The sequenced sample consisted of PBMCs. These TCRs come from a human donor in good health (CMV status not recorded). Some clones in this sample may be carry-over from other donors' samples. The CDR3 runs from the conserved cysteine through the conserved F or W. The order of the fields is clone size, V gene, J gene, D gene, CDR3 length, CDR3 DNA, CDR3 protein. The D gene is left open where the match is weak. Clone size is not always given. Where it is, it says once, few, many or a class for expanded clones.

clone size: NA; V gene: TRBV10-1; J gene: TRBJ1-1; D gene: TRBD1; CDR3 length: 15; CDR3 DNA: TGCGCCAGCAGTGACGGCAGGGGGGCGATCGCTGAAGCTTTCTTT; CDR3 protein: CASSDGRGAIAEAFF
clone size: many; V gene: TRBV6-2/TRBV6-3; J gene: TRBJ2-1; D gene: NA; CDR3 length: 14; CDR3 DNA: TGTGCCAGCAGTTTGGGGGAGCTATACAATGAGCAGTTCTTC; CDR3 protein: CASSLGELYNEQFF
clone size: few; V gene: TRBV11-2; J gene: TRBJ1-4; D gene: TRBD1; CDR3 length: 15; CDR3 DNA: TGTGCCAGCAGCCCACTTGGACAGGAAAATGAAAAACTGTTTTTT; CDR3 protein: CASSPLGQENEKLFF
clone size: many; V gene: TRBV10-3; J gene: TRBJ1-2; D gene: NA; CDR3 length: 14; CDR3 DNA: TGTGCCATCAGTGAGGTAGGGAGGTTGGATGGCTACACCTTC; CDR3 protein: CAISEVGRLDGYTF
clone size: NA; V gene: TRBV30; J gene: TRBJ2-5; D gene: NA; CDR3 length: 15; CDR3 DNA: TGTGCCTGGAGTGGGGGGACAACCGTCCAAGAGACCCAGTACTTC; CDR3 protein: CAWSGGTTVQETQYF
clone size: NA; V gene: TRBV20-1; J gene: TRBJ2-3; D gene: TRBD2; CDR3 length: 14; CDR3 DNA: TGCAGTGCACCACTAGCGGGGGCCACAGATACGCAGTATTTT; CDR3 protein: CSAPLAGATDTQYF
clone size: many; V gene: TRBV7-2; J gene: TRBJ2-1; D gene: TRBD1; CDR3 length: 15; CDR3 DNA: TGTGCCAGCAGCTTAGCAGGGGGCGACTACAATGAGCAGTTCTTC; CDR3 protein: CASSLAGGDYNEQFF
clone size: few; V gene: TRBV28; J gene: TRBJ1-4; D gene: NA; CDR3 length: 14; CDR3 DNA: TGTGCCAGCAGTTTGGGGCCCCGCGGTGAAAAACTGTTTTTT; CDR3 protein: CASSLGPRGEKLFF
clone size: NA; V gene: TRBV14; J gene: TRBJ1-5; D gene: NA; CDR3 length: 16; CDR3 DNA: TGTGCCAGCAGCCAAGTCGCCCAGGGAAGCAATCAGCCCCAGCATTTT; CDR3 protein: CASSQVAQGSNQPQHF
clone size: NA; V gene: TRBV5-4; J gene: TRBJ2-1; D gene: TRBD1; CDR3 length: 14; CDR3 DNA: TGTGCCAGCAGCTTGGGACAGGGAAGGGATGAGCAGTTCTTC; CDR3 protein: CASSLGQGRDEQFF